This T cell receptor beta chain was captured by sequencing in a study of blood T cell repertoires in COVID-19. Produced via immunoSEQ multiplex PCR; TCRdb's table is partial and in-frame only. The table lists about 220,000 clones, about 88% of them singletons. Those enrolled, adults aged roughly 18 to 89 years, came from around 24 US areas. Participants' reported clinical history set cohort assignment. V lost 5 bases to trimming and J lost 5 bases, with 10 bases between them. Germline-derived CDR1 and CDR2 are PRHDT and FYEKMQ (reference sequence). The CDR3 is made up of 12 amino acids. Sample: PBMCs or T cells enriched from blood (not recorded which). The chain couples TRBV13 to TRBJ2-7, with a tentative D call TRBD1 (6 bases). This sequence was found in a woman in her twenties or thirties who had recovered from COVID-19. CDR3 sequence reads: CASSIDRHEQYF. The CDR3 nucleotides read TGTGCCAGCAGCATAGACAGGCACGAGCAGTACTTC.